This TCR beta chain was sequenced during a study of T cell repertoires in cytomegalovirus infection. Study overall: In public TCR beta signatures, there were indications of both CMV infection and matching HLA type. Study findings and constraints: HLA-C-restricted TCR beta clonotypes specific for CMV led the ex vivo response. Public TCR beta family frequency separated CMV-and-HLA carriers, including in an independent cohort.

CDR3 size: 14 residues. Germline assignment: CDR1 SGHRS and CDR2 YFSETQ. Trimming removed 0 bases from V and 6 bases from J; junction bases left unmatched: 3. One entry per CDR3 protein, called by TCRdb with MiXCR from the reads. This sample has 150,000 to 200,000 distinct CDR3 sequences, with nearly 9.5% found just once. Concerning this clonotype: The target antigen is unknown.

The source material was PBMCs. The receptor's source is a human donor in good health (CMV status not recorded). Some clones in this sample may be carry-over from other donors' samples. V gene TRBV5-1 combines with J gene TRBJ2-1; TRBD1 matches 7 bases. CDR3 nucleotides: TGCGCCAGCAGCTTGGTGGGACAGCTCAATGAGCAGTTCTTC. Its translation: CASSLVGQLNEQFF.